The 26 T cell receptor beta chains below were found in one sample sequenced in a study of beta chain features in type 1 diabetes. General study points: Significant though moderate, a shortening of TCRB CDR3s appeared in all four CD4+ subsets of Type 1 diabetes patients.

No antigens are known for them. The authors reverse transcribed all of the isolated RNA, so sequencing captured expressed TCRB transcripts. Assay: immunoSEQ multiplex PCR; the TCRdb copy retains only in-frame clones and omits some. The sample contains about 650,000 clones, roughly 12% of which appear only once. The sequencing sample was made of naive CD4+ T cells from blood. The receptors shown here come from a man younger than 40 with type 1 diabetes.

This clone was recorded a few times. The V gene is TRBV29-1, the J gene TRBJ2-6; D is unclear. This CDR3 spans 14 amino acids. The germline V and J ends were trimmed by 5 bases and 0 bases, with 8 bases remaining between them. The germline CDR1 and CDR2 sequences are SQVTM and ANQGSEA. The CDR3 reads CSVYSDSGANVLTF. As DNA, the CDR3 is TGCAGCGTTTACAGCGACTCTGGGGCCAACGTCCTGACTTTC.

This clone was seen a handful of times. The J gene is TRBJ1-1, the V gene TRBV28, with 9 bases fitting TRBD1. J was trimmed by 4 bases and V by 6 bases; bases with no gene match: 6. Looked up from germline, CDR1 is MDHEN and CDR2 is SYDVKM. CDR3 length: 14 residues. The DNA for the CDR3 is TGTGCCAGCAGGGGACAGGGTCGGTCCACTGAAGCTTTCTTT. It is translated as CASRGQGRSTEAFF. The full variable domain, completed using reference TRBV28 and TRBJ1-1, is DVKVTQSSRYLVKRTGEKVFLECVQDMDHENMFWYRQDPGLGLRLIYFSYDVKMKEKGDIPEGYSVSREKKERFSLILESASTNQTSMYLCASRGQGRSTEAFFGQGTRLTVV.

This clone appeared a few times. V and J are TRBV2 and TRBJ2-5; tentative D call: TRBD1 (6 bases). This CDR3 spans 15 amino acids. CDR1 and CDR2 from the germline V gene are SNHLY and FYNNEI. Trimming removed 6 bases at V and 2 bases at J, with 16 bases between. The CDR3 coding sequence is TGTGCCAGCAGGGAAATGGGGGCGATACAAGAGACCCAGTACTTC. Translated, it gives CASREMGAIQETQYF.

This clone showed up just a few times. The chain joins TRBV30 to TRBJ2-7; D not certain. The V end was cut by 4 bases, the J end by 4 bases, with 8 bases between. Germline loops: CDR1 GTSNPN, CDR2 SVGIG (reference sequence). This CDR3 region has 11 residues. CDR3 in DNA: TGTGCCTGGAATACGGCTTACGAGCAGTACTTC. Its translation is CAWNTAYEQYF.

A few counts support this clone. The chain uses TRBV5-1 and TRBJ2-1, with D hard to call. V was trimmed by 3 bases and J by 7 bases, leaving 17 bases between them. The CDR3 sequence is 15 residues long. CDR1 is SGHRS and CDR2 is YFSETQ in the germline V gene. CDR3 sequence reads: CASSSLGSVWNEQFF. DNA for the CDR3: TGCGCCAGCAGCTCGCTGGGAAGCGTTTGGAATGAGCAGTTCTTC. The full variable domain, in which reference TRBV5-1 and TRBJ2-1 provide the parts outside the CDR3, is KAGVTQTPRYLIKTRGQQVTLSCSPISGHRSVSWYQQTPGQGLQFLFEYFSETQRNKGNFPGRFSGRQFSNSRSEMNVSTLELGDSALYLCASSSLGSVWNEQFFGPGTRLTVL.

This chain uses TRBV28 with TRBJ1-1; D not resolved. This CDR3 comprises 16 residues. Germline loops: CDR1 MDHEN, CDR2 SYDVKM. The ends were cut back, 7 bases at V and 4 bases at J, with 22 bases in the middle. The CDR3 DNA follows: TGTGCCAGCATCAAACCCACGGGAGGATCCTTCACTGAAGCTTTCTTT. Its protein is CASIKPTGGSFTEAFF.

This clone was seen a handful of times. This chain uses TRBV9 with TRBJ2-2, with D hard to call. V was clipped by 0 bases and J by 1 base, with 7 bases between them. Germline V lookup: CDR1 SGDLS, CDR2 YYNGEE. The CDR3 totals 15 residues. The CDR3 DNA reads TGTGCCAGCAGCGTAGAAGCCAGGAACACCGGGGAGCTGTTTTTT. It translates to CASSVEARNTGELFF.

This clone was found a few times. The rearrangement uses TRBV18 and TRBJ1-5; D possibly corresponds to TRBD1 (5 bases). CDR1 and CDR2 from the germline V gene are KGHSH and LQKENI. V lost 6 bases to trimming and J lost 2 bases, with 17 bases between them. The length of the CDR3 is 16 residues. CDR3 in amino acids: CASSPASGGGNQPQHF. DNA for the CDR3: TGTGCCAGCTCCCCCGCCAGCGGGGGTGGCAATCAGCCCCAGCATTTT.

The J gene is TRBJ2-1, the V gene TRBV9, with TRBD2 matching over 10 bases. V dropped 0 bases and J dropped 6; count of bases not matched to a gene: 3. Germline CDR1 and CDR2: SGDLS and YYNGEE. The CDR3 spans 15 residues. The CDR3 bases are TGTGCCAGCAGCGTAGGTGCTAGCGGGGGCAATGAGCAGTTCTTC. Its protein is CASSVGASGGNEQFF.

The chain links TRBV6-5 to TRBJ1-4, with 7 bases aligning to TRBD1. The ends lost 5 bases at V and 7 bases at J; junction bases unmatched: 10. CDR1 and CDR2 (germline): MNHEY, SVGAGI. CDR3 length: 15 residues. In DNA form, the CDR3 reads TGTGCCAGCAGTAAGTCGACAGGGAGTAGTGAAAAACTGTTTTTT. It codes for CASSKSTGSSEKLFF.

The chain combines TRBV9 with TRBJ2-2; D is uncertain. The germline CDR1 and CDR2 sequences are SGDLS and YYNGEE. With 0 bases removed from V and 7 bases from J, the gap between germline ends came to 10 bases. The CDR3 totals 14 residues. The CDR3 sequence: CASSVVPGGGELFF. The CDR3 coding sequence is TGTGCCAGCAGCGTAGTGCCGGGTGGCGGGGAGCTGTTTTTT.

This clone has only a few counts. The V and J genes are TRBV6-5 and TRBJ2-3; a possible D gene is TRBD1 (5 bases). CDR3 length: 14 residues. CDR1 is MNHEY, CDR2 SVGAGI, per germline. V lost 4 bases to trimming and J lost 6 bases, with 14 bases between them. The CDR3 is CASSSRGPRDTQYF. Here the CDR3 DNA reads TGTGCCAGCAGTTCTAGGGGCCCGCGGGATACGCAGTATTTT.

Written as DNA, the CDR3 is TGTGCCAGCAGTTCCTCGGGGACGCAGTTCTTC. This codes for CASSSSGTQFF. The chain joins TRBV6-5 to TRBJ2-1; tentatively, D is TRBD1 or TRBD2 (5 bases each). Germline lookup yields CDR1 MNHEY and CDR2 SVGAGI. This CDR3 has 11 residues. Trimming stripped 4 bases from V and 12 bases from J, with 10 bases between.

This clone was detected only a few times. The chain has TRBV2 and TRBJ1-6; TRBD1 matches at 7 bases. Germline CDR1 is SNHLY and CDR2 is FYNNEI. V trimming: 3 bases; J trimming: 5 bases; junction bases outside the gene matches: 4. The CDR3 has 15 amino acids. CDR3 nucleotide sequence: TGTGCCAGCAGTGACAGGGGGGCCGATAATTCACCCCTCCACTTT. Protein product: CASSDRGADNSPLHF.

This clone was found a few times. The chain uses TRBV11-2 and TRBJ2-7; D ambiguous. Trimming took off 1 base at V and 2 bases at J, with 12 bases between the two ends. Germline lookup yields CDR1 SGHAT and CDR2 FQNNGV. The CDR3 consists of 15 residues. As DNA, the CDR3 is TGTGCCAGCAGCTTAGTGGGAACATATACCTACGAGCAGTACTTC. Translating it yields CASSLVGTYTYEQYF.

The chain uses TRBV7-2 and TRBJ2-7; D tentatively reads TRBD1 or TRBD2 (5 bases each). The V and J ends lost 5 bases and 2 bases respectively, with 16 bases between them. This CDR3 is built from 15 residues. The germline V gene encodes CDR1 SGHTA and CDR2 FQGNSA. The CDR3 sequence is CASSLVWDVAYEQYF. The CDR3 nucleotides read TGTGCCAGCAGCCTGGTGTGGGACGTAGCCTACGAGCAGTACTTC.

Only a few counts were recorded for this clone. The chain joins TRBV9 to TRBJ2-1; no definite D call. Trimming pared 0 bases from V and 14 bases from J, leaving 12 bases between. This CDR3 region has 12 residues. Germline V lookup: CDR1 SGDLS, CDR2 YYNGEE. As DNA, the CDR3 is TGTGCCAGCAGCGTAGGGGGTCAAGAAGAGTTCTTC. Residues: CASSVGGQEEFF.

A word on this clone: The sample holds other DNA sequences that translate to the same CDR3. V usage is TRBV5-1 and J usage is TRBJ2-2, with D maybe TRBD2 (5 bases). Germline V gene sequence: CDR1 SGHRS, CDR2 YFSETQ. This CDR3 spans 14 amino acids. Trimming removed 0 bases from V and 4 bases from J, with 7 bases in between. The CDR3 nucleotides are TGCGCCAGCAGCTTGGAAGGAGGCACCGGGGAGCTGTTTTTT. This encodes CASSLEGGTGELFF.

This clone has a count of ten or more. The V and J genes are TRBV29-1 and TRBJ2-1; a weak D match, TRBD2 (5 bases). The V gene lost 5 bases and the J gene lost 12 bases, with 5 bases spanning the gap. Germline V gives CDR1 SQVTM, CDR2 ANQGSEA. The CDR3 is 8 residues long. The CDR3 is CSVSGQFF. CDR3 nucleotide sequence: TGCAGCGTTAGCGGGCAGTTCTTC.

This clone turned up a few times. The chain carries TRBV7-2 and TRBJ2-2; TRBD1 matches 7 bases. The junction had 9 bases not matched to a gene; V was cut back by 4 bases and J by 7 bases. The CDR3 sequence is 15 residues long. Germline CDR1 is SGHTA and CDR2 is FQGNSA. The CDR3 region has the DNA TGTGCCAGCAGCTGGACAGGAAGGCAGGGCGGGGAGCTGTTTTTT. Translation: CASSWTGRQGGELFF.

This clone was observed a handful of times. V and J are TRBV7-2 and TRBJ2-3, with TRBD1 matching 7 bases. CDR3 length equals 12 residues. The germline gives CDR1 SGHTA, CDR2 FQGNSA. With 8 bases clipped from V and 1 base from J, the junction kept 0 bases outside the gene matches. DNA of the CDR3: TGTGCCAGCCAGGGGGGCACAGATACGCAGTATTTT. It is translated as CASQGGTDTQYF.

The chain combines TRBV7-2 with TRBJ1-5, with D hard to call. Looked up from germline, CDR1 is SGHTA and CDR2 is FQGNSA. Trimming left V 1 base short and J 7 bases short, with 8 bases between. There are 13 residues in the CDR3. The CDR3: CASSLGVEQPQHF. The DNA of the CDR3 is TGTGCCAGCAGCTTAGGGGTTGAACAGCCCCAGCATTTT.

This clone was recorded a few times. The chain recombines TRBV7-9 with TRBJ2-1, with 11 bases that match TRBD2. V trimming: 5 bases; J trimming: 8 bases; junction bases outside the gene matches: 8. This CDR3 is 15 amino acids long. Germline CDR1 and CDR2: SEHNR and FQNEAQ (reference sequence). The CDR3, as DNA: TGTGCCAGCAGCCTACTAGCGGGGGCAGGGGATGAGCAGTTCTTC. Translation gives CASSLLAGAGDEQFF.

This clone has only a few counts. The chain is built from TRBV7-9 and TRBJ1-1, with D possibly TRBD1 on 5 matching bases. The germline V gene encodes CDR1 SEHNR and CDR2 FQNEAQ (reference sequence). This CDR3 comprises 17 residues. Trimming took 4 bases from V and 0 from J, leaving 18 bases between them. The chain's CDR3 is CASSSLSGRLMNTEAFF. DNA for the CDR3: TGTGCCAGCAGCTCGTTGTCGGGACGCCTCATGAACACTGAAGCTTTCTTT.

The rearrangement uses TRBV19 and TRBJ2-7; the D is unclear. CDR1 is LNHDA, CDR2 SQIVND, per germline (reference sequence). This CDR3 is built from 11 residues. V was trimmed by 4 bases and J by 3 bases, leaving 4 bases between them. CDR3 in amino acids: CASSRNYEQYF. The CDR3, as DNA: TGTGCCAGTAGTAGAAACTACGAGCAGTACTTC.

This clone was found a few times. This chain links TRBV16 with TRBJ1-6, with 8 bases aligning to TRBD1. CDR1 and CDR2 from the germline V gene are KGHSY and FQNENV. The J segment lost 1 base and the V segment lost 6 bases, leaving 5 bases of the junction unmatched. The length of the CDR3 is 16 residues. The CDR3: CASSNRGGSYNSPLHF. In DNA form, the CDR3 reads TGTGCCAGCAGTAACAGGGGGGGATCCTATAATTCACCCCTCCACTTT.